The sequence of this T cell receptor (beta chain) was determined in a study of blood T cell repertoires in COVID-19. The wider study: Nucleic acid was either cDNA or gDNA, and it came from T cells, B-cell-depleted T cells, or PBMCs.

Patients at the Seattle site were enrolled during active infection and followed longitudinally. The protocol was immunoSEQ multiplex PCR, while the TCRdb copy is restricted to in-frame clones and leaves out a portion. The table lists 350,000 to 450,000 clones, around 91% of them singletons, with less than 2% in the top ten. The sequenced material came from peripheral blood. The receptor was isolated from a woman in her forties with COVID-19, enrolled during active disease.

The CDR3 DNA sequence: TGTGCCAGCAGCTTAGGCGGAGTCTCTGGAAACACCATATATTTT. It yields the protein CASSLGGVSGNTIYF. V is TRBV11-2 and J is TRBJ1-3; D not resolved. With 1 base removed from V and 0 bases from J, the gap between germline ends came to 7 bases. This CDR3 spans 15 amino acids. In germline, CDR1 is SGHAT, CDR2 FQNNGV.